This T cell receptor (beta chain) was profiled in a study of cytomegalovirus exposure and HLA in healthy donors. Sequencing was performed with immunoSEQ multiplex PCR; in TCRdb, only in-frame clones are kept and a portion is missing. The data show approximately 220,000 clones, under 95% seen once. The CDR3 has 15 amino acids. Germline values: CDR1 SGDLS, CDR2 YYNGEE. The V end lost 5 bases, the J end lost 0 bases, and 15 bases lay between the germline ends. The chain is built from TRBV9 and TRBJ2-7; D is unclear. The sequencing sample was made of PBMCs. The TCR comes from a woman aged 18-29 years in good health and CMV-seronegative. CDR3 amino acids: CASSRNPPYSYEQYF. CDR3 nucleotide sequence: TGTGCCAGCAGTCGAAACCCCCCCTACTCCTACGAGCAGTACTTC.